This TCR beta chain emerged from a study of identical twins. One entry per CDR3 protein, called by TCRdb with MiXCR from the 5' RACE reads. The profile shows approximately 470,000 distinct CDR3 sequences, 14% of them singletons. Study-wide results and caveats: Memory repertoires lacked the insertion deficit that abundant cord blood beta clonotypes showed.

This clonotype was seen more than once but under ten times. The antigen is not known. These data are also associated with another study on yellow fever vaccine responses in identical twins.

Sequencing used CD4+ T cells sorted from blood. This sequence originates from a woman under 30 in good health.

The CDR3 loop is CASSRSHSNLYSYEQYF. CDR3 bases: TGTGCCAGCAGCCGAAGCCATTCGAATTTATACTCCTACGAGCAGTACTTC. The rearrangement uses TRBV7-8 and TRBJ2-7, with D unresolved. This CDR3 has 17 amino acids. CDR1 SGHVS and CDR2 FQNEAQ come from the germline V gene. V dropped 5 bases and J dropped 0 bases, with 20 bases sitting between them.